This TCR beta chain was documented in a study of blood T cell repertoires in COVID-19. Study overall: T cells, B-cell-depleted T cells, or PBMCs supplied cDNA or gDNA.

The germline CDR1 and CDR2 sequences are SGHKS and YYEKEE (reference sequence). This CDR3 is 16 amino acids long. The J segment lost 4 bases and the V segment lost 4 bases, leaving 10 bases of the junction unmatched. Profiled with immunoSEQ multiplex PCR; TCRdb holds only in-frame clones, not every one. Here the sample spans around 12,000 clones, more than 75% being singletons. The V gene is TRBV5-5, the J gene TRBJ1-3; 8 bases map to TRBD1. The specimen sequenced was peripheral blood. The sequence came from a human donor in a cohort sampled during active COVID-19. CDR3 sequence: CASSRVGQEIGNTIYF. CDR3 bases: TGTGCCAGCAGCCGCGTGGGACAGGAGATAGGAAACACCATATATTTT.